This record covers a single TCR beta chain. The antigen remains unidentified. The entry originates in a study of T-cell reconstitution after alpha-beta-depleted transplantation in children. Study-level points and caveats: T-cell numbers and diversity, one year after transplant, stemmed largely from T cells that were newly produced. Some patients owed their high day-60 TCRbeta diversity to surviving recipient T cells and thymic progenitors. The study reportedly traced alpha-beta T cells about two months after transplant to several hundred expanded graft clones.

Per the germline V gene, CDR1 is MNHEY and CDR2 is SMNVEV (reference sequence). The ends were cut back, 4 bases at V and 4 bases at J, with 17 bases in the middle. The CDR3 spans 15 residues. TCRbeta library construction was performed incorporating unique molecular identifiers. TCRdb itself ran the PCR reads through MiXCR, one entry per CDR3 protein. The table has 450,000 to 550,000 distinct CDR3 sequences, approximately 10% seen once. The chain uses TRBV27 and TRBJ2-7; tentative D call: TRBD1 (6 bases). Sequences were derived from PBMCs, mostly from graft donor cells, sampled 180 days after TCRalphabeta/CD19-depleted stem cell transplant. The sequence derives from a female patient aged 2-15 years who had a stem cell transplant for aplastic anemia, so the T cells may come from the graft donor. Written as DNA, the CDR3 is TGTGCCAGCAGTTCAGGCTGGGACACCTCATACGAGCAGTACTTC. Protein: CASSSGWDTSYEQYF.